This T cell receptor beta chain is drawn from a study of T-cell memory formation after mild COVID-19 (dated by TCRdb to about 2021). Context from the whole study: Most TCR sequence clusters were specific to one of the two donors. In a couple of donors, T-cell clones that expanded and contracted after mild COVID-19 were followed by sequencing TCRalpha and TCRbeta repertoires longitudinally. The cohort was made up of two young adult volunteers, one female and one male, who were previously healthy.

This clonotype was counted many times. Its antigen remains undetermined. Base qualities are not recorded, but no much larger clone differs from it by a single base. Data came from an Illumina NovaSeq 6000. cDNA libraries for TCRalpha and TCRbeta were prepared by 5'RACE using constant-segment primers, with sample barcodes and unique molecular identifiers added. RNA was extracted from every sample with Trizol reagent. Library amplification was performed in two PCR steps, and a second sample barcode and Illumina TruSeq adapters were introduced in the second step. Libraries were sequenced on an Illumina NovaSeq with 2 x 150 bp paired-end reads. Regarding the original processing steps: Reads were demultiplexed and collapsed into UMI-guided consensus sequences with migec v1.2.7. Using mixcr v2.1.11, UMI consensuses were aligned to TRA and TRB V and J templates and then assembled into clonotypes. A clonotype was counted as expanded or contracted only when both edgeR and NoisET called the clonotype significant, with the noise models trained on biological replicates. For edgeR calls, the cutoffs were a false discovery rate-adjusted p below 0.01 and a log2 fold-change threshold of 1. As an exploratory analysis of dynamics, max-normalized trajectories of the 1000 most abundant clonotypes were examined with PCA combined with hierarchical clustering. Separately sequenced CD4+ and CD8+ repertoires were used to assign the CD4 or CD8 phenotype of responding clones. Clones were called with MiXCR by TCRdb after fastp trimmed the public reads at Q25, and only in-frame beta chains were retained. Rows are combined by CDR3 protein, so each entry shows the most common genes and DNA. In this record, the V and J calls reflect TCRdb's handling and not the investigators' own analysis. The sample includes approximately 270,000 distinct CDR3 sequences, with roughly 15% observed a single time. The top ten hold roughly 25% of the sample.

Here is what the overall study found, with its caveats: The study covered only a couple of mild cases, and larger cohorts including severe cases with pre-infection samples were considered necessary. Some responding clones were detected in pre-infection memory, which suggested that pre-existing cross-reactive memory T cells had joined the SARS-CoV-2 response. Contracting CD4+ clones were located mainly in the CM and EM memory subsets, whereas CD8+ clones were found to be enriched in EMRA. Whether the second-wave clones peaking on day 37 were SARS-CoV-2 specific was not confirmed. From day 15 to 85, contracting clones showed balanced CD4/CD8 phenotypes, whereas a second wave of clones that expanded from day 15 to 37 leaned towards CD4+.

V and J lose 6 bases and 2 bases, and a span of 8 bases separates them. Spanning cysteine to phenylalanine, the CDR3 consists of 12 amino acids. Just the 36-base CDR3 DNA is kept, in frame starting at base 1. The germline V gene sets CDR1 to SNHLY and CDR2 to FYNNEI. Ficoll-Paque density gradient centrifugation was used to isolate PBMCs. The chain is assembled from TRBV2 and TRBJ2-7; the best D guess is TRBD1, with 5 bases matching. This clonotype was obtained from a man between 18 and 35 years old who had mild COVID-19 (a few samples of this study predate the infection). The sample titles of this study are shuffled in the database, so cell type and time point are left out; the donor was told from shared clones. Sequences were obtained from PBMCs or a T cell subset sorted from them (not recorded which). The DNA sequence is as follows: TGTGCCAGCAGGGGGCTTACCTACGAGCAGTACTTC. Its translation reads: CASRGLTYEQYF.